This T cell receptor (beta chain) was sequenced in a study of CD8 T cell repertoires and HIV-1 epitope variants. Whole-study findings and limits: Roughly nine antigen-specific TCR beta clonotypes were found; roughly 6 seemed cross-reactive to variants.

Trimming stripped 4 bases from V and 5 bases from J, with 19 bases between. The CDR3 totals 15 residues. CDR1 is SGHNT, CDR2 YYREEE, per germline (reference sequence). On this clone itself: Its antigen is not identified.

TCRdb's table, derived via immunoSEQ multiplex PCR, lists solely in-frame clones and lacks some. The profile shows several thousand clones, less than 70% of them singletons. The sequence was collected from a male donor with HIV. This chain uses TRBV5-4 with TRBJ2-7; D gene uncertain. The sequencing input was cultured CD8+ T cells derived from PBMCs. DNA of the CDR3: TGTGCCAGCAGCCTGCGTTTAGCCGGCGGACACGAGCAGTACTTC. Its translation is CASSLRLAGGHEQYF. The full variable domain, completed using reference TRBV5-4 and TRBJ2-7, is ETGVTQSPTHLIKTRGQQVTLRCSSQSGHNTVSWYQQALGQGPQFIFQYYREEENGRGNFPPRFSGLQFPNYSSELNVNALELDDSALYLCASSLRLAGGHEQYFGPGTRLTVT.